The clone carrying this T cell receptor (beta chain) was recorded once. Antigen specificity is unknown. The data belong to a study of T cell responses to AZD1222 COVID-19 vaccine. The method was immunoSEQ multiplex PCR; TCRdb's version includes in-frame clones alone and lacks a portion of them. This sample has approximately 90,000 clones; about 86% occur once, and the top ten carry about 7.7%. Study-wide results and limits: Close to half of spike-specific TCRs reportedly recognize unmutated variant regions.

The CDR3 has 20 amino acids. V lost 6 bases and J lost 1; bases outside the gene matches: 16. CDR1 is MNHNY, CDR2 SVGAGI, per germline (reference sequence). The source was peripheral blood, collected on day 0 of AZD1222 vaccination. The chain joins TRBV6-6 to TRBJ2-7; 15 nucleotides line up with TRBD2. This sequence originates from an adult in good health. In DNA, the CDR3 is TGTGCCAGCAGCGGGCCCCCCGGGACTAGCGGGAGGTCGTCGTCCTACGAGCAGTACTTC. Its protein product is CASSGPPGTSGRSSSYEQYF.